The 14 T cell receptor beta chains presented below share a single source sample, sequenced in a study of shared clonotypes between healthy human individuals. Here immunoSEQ multiplex PCR was the method, and the copy in TCRdb shows in-frame clones only, minus some. The data contain 2.3 million or so clones, approximately 95% of them seen just once; the ten biggest clones take up about 0.41%. Sequencing used naive CD4+ T cells from PBMCs. This sample's subset: CD45RA+ positively selected. The receptors were sampled from a man between 18 and 29 years old in good health. Some clones in this sample may be carry-over from other donors' samples.

The chain joins TRBV5-4 to TRBJ2-3; weak D call: TRBD2 (5 bases). Trimming cost V 0 bases and J 0 bases, with 14 bases left between them. Germline values: CDR1 SGHNT, CDR2 YYREEE (reference sequence). CDR3 length: 17 amino acids. CDR3: CASSLDLQRISTDTQYF. The CDR3 DNA reads as TGTGCCAGCAGCTTGGATCTGCAGCGGATAAGCACAGATACGCAGTATTTT.

The CDR3 DNA sequence: TGTGCCAGCAGCGTCAGGGATTACTCCTACAATGAGCAGTTCTTC. The encoded protein is CASSVRDYSYNEQFF. The chain uses TRBV9 and TRBJ2-1; the D gene is possibly TRBD1 (5 bases). The CDR3 runs to 15 residues. Trimming took 2 bases from V and 0 from J, leaving 9 bases between them. Looked up from germline, CDR1 is SGDLS and CDR2 is YYNGEE.

The chain uses TRBV6-5 and TRBJ2-1; 11 nucleotides align to TRBD2. CDR3 length equals 14 residues. Germline CDR1 is MNHEY and CDR2 is SVGAGI. Unmatched junction bases numbered 12, after V lost 6 bases and J lost 14 bases. DNA for the CDR3: TGTGCCAGCAGCTCCGGGACTAGCGGCCCTTCGGAGTTCTTC. Translation gives CASSSGTSGPSEFF.

As for this clone: Other DNA sequences in this specimen translate into the identical CDR3. The genes are TRBV28 and TRBJ1-1; D unclear. This CDR3 has 13 amino acids. With 6 bases removed from V and 3 bases from J, the gap between germline ends came to 11 bases. Per germline, CDR1 MDHEN and CDR2 SYDVKM. The CDR3 sequence is CASSPTGYTEAFF. DNA of the CDR3: TGTGCCAGCAGCCCTACCGGGTACACTGAAGCTTTCTTT.

The table lists this clone with a count of one. V is TRBV6-1 and J is TRBJ1-1, with 9 bases that match TRBD1. From germline, CDR1 is MNHNS and CDR2 SASEGT. This CDR3 is built from 15 residues. For the CDR3, the DNA is TGTGTCCTAGATGGGACAGGGAGTACACGAGAGGAAGCTTTCTTT. It is translated as CVLDGTGSTREEAFF.

The chain combines TRBV30 with TRBJ1-2; D ambiguous. V lost 0 bases and J 3 bases, leaving 5 bases between the germline ends. CDR3 length: 12 amino acids. The germline V gene has CDR1 GTSNPN and CDR2 SVGIG (reference sequence). This chain's CDR3 is CAWSVWDYGYTF. DNA for the CDR3: TGTGCCTGGAGTGTGTGGGACTATGGCTACACCTTC.

V and J are TRBV19 and TRBJ1-2; tentative D call: TRBD1 (6 bases). Trimming pared 4 bases from V and 4 bases from J, leaving 13 bases between. Germline CDR1 reads LNHDA; CDR2 reads SQIVND (reference sequence). CDR3 size: 14 residues. CDR3 DNA: TGTGCCAGTAGTAAGCAGGGACAATTCTATGGCTACACCTTC. It encodes CASSKQGQFYGYTF.

This sequence joins TRBV5-4 and TRBJ2-3; 7 positions agree with TRBD2. Germline values: CDR1 SGHNT, CDR2 YYREEE (reference sequence). The CDR3 sequence is 16 residues long. The J segment lost 3 bases and the V segment lost 0 bases, leaving 7 bases of the junction unmatched. The CDR3 protein is CASSLAGGSTTDTQYF. For the CDR3, the DNA is TGTGCCAGCAGCTTGGCGGGCGGGAGTACAACAGATACGCAGTATTTT.

The chain joins TRBV11-2 to TRBJ2-3; D is unclear. V dropped 1 base and J dropped 4 bases, with 3 bases sitting between them. The CDR3 has 12 residues. The germline gives CDR1 SGHAT, CDR2 FQNNGV. The CDR3 is CASSLAPDTQYF. The DNA of the CDR3 is TGTGCCAGCAGCTTAGCCCCAGATACGCAGTATTTT. Variable domain in full (rest from reference TRBV11-2 and TRBJ2-3): EAGVAQSPRYKIIEKRQSVAFWCNPISGHATLYWYQQILGQGPKLLIQFQNNGVVDDSQLPKDRFSAERLKGVDSTLKIQPAKLEDSAVYLCASSLAPDTQYFGPGTRLTVL.

V gene TRBV28 combines with J gene TRBJ1-1; D is uncertain. In germline, CDR1 is MDHEN, CDR2 SYDVKM. The CDR3 has 13 residues. V shed 11 bases and J shed 11 bases, with 24 bases lying between them. CDR3 sequence reads: CASWGRFAGGAFF. CDR3 DNA: TGTGCCTCCTGGGGTCGGTTTGCAGGCGGGGCTTTCTTT. Full variable domain (missing parts from reference TRBV28 and TRBJ1-1): DVKVTQSSRYLVKRTGEKVFLECVQDMDHENMFWYRQDPGLGLRLIYFSYDVKMKEKGDIPEGYSVSREKKERFSLILESASTNQTSMYLCASWGRFAGGAFFGQGTRLTVV.

The chain is built from TRBV7-3 and TRBJ1-1; D call uncertain. The CDR3 is made up of 14 amino acids. Looked up from germline, CDR1 is SGHTA and CDR2 is FQGTGA. The V end lost 3 bases, the J end lost 0 bases, and 8 bases lay between the germline ends. DNA of the CDR3: TGTGCCAGCAGCTTTTTTACACTGAACACTGAAGCTTTCTTT. Translated, it gives CASSFFTLNTEAFF.

The chain combines TRBV2 with TRBJ2-1; 10 nucleotides align to TRBD2. Trimming took 5 bases from V and 9 from J; bases not matched to a gene: 19. CDR3 length: 18 amino acids. The germline V gene encodes CDR1 SNHLY and CDR2 FYNNEI. The CDR3, as DNA: TGTGCCAGCAGTCCATATAGTTCGTCTAGCGGGAGCGGCGGTGAGCAGTTCTTC. This codes for CASSPYSSSSGSGGEQFF. The full variable domain, its missing parts supplied by reference TRBV2 and TRBJ2-1, is EPEVTQTPSHQVTQMGQEVILRCVPISNHLYFYWYRQILGQKVEFLVSFYNNEISEKSEIFDDQFSVERPDGSNFTLKIRSTKLEDSAMYFCASSPYSSSSGSGGEQFFGPGTRLTVL.

The chain has TRBV27 and TRBJ2-7; 7 bases match TRBD1. The CDR3 consists of 15 residues. Per germline, CDR1 MNHEY and CDR2 SMNVEV (reference sequence). Trimming took 0 bases from V and 5 from J; bases not matched to a gene: 7. The CDR3 protein is CASSLSRTGRNEQYF. The CDR3 DNA reads as TGTGCCAGCAGTTTATCCCGGACAGGTAGGAACGAGCAGTACTTC.

The V gene is TRBV19, the J gene TRBJ1-5; possible D gene TRBD1, 5 bases. CDR1 and CDR2 (germline): LNHDA, SQIVND (reference sequence). The ends were cut back, 3 bases at V and 5 bases at J, with 14 bases in the middle. The CDR3 length is 15 residues. This CDR3 reads CASSMGRAAYQPQHF. The CDR3, as DNA: TGTGCCAGTAGTATGGGGCGGGCAGCTTATCAGCCCCAGCATTTT.